These 10 T cell receptor beta chains originate from one sample sequenced in a study of tumor-infiltrating lymphocytes in glioblastoma multiforme. Three nested ARM-PCR rounds with V-beta and C-beta primers built TCRB libraries. Via MiXCR, TCRdb re-called the multiplex PCR reads, giving one row per CDR3 protein. The table has about 15,000 distinct CDR3 sequences, over 65% seen once. Source material: brain tumor tissue. The origin of the receptors is a male donor with glioblastoma.

This clonotype came up once. Relative to the germline gene, one junction end is altered; a read error may explain this. J is TRBJ1-1 and V is TRBV6-5; possible D gene TRBD1, 6 bases. The CDR3 totals 16 residues. CDR1 is MNHEY, CDR2 SVGAGI, per germline. The chain's CDR3 is CASSHLPLGQNTETFF. The CDR3 nucleotides are TGTGCCAGCAGCCACCTACCTCTAGGACAGAACACTGAAACTTTCTTT.

Points on this clonotype: The junction and the germline gene differ at one end; a read error may be behind it. The chain joins TRBV6-2 or TRBV6-3 to TRBJ1-1; a possible D gene is TRBD1 (6 bases). This CDR3 region has 15 residues. The V gene's germline CDR1 is MNHEY and CDR2 SVGEGT. The DNA of the CDR3 is TGTACCAGCAGCTCCGGGGGTCTTTGGGACACTGAGGCTTTCTTT. Translation: CTSSSGGLWDTEAFF.

This clonotype has a handful of counts. This sequence may be a read error, since a much larger clone differs from it by one base. The rearrangement uses TRBV30 and TRBJ2-3; 13 bases agree with TRBD2. The CDR3 is 15 residues long. Germline V gives CDR1 GTSNPN, CDR2 SVGIG (reference sequence). CDR3 loop: CAWAKLAGGQDTRYF. Written as DNA, the CDR3 is TGTGCCTGGGCCAAACTAGCGGGAGGGCAAGATACGCGGTATTTT.

In its sample, this clonotype was seen once. A read error may produce the germline difference seen at one junction end. The gene calls are TRBV4-1 and TRBJ1-6; D call uncertain. Germline V lookup: CDR1 MGHRA, CDR2 YSYEKL. This CDR3 spans 15 amino acids. The CDR3 DNA sequence: TGCACCAGCCCAAACCTGGCGTCTGGGGTTTCACCCCTCCACTTT. It specifies CTSPNLASGVSPLHF.

This chain links TRBV11-2 with TRBJ1-1; possibly TRBD1 for D (5 bases). V gave up 5 bases and J gave up 0 bases, with 13 bases separating them. CDR1 and CDR2 (germline): SGHAT, FQNNGV. The CDR3 runs 15 residues. For the CDR3, the DNA is TGTGCCAGCAGCAAAAGGGACCCCATGAACACTGAAGCTTTCTTT. It translates to CASSKRDPMNTEAFF.

This clonotype was seen at least ten times. This sequence may be a read error, since a much larger clone differs from it by one base. The CDR3 does not end in the conserved phenylalanine or tryptophan, so this is likely a read error. The V call is TRBV20-1, the J call TRBJ1-5, with D unresolved. V gave up 0 bases and J gave up 3 bases, with 6 bases separating them. The CDR3 has 13 residues. Germline CDR1 is DFQATT and CDR2 is SNEGSKA (reference sequence). The CDR3 DNA follows: TGCAGTGCTAGAGAGGACCCCAATCAGCCCCAGCATCTT. Residues: CSAREDPNQPQHL.

The chain uses TRBV29-1 and TRBJ1-2; no firm D call. Germline CDR1 SQVTM, CDR2 ANQGSEA. The CDR3 loop spans 12 amino acids. The ends were cut back, 4 bases at V and 3 bases at J, with 9 bases in the middle. CDR3 DNA: TGCAGCGTTGGCGCTGGGGACTATGGCTACACCTTC. Translated, it gives CSVGAGDYGYTF.

This chain links TRBV20-1 with TRBJ2-7, with a possible D match to TRBD1 (7 bases). This CDR3 spans 14 amino acids. Trimming left V 1 base short and J 2 bases short, with 12 bases between. The germline gives CDR1 DFQATT, CDR2 SNEGSKA (reference sequence). The CDR3 reads CSARGRDSPYEQYF. The CDR3 region has the DNA TGCAGTGCTAGAGGGCGGGACAGTCCCTACGAGCAGTACTTC.

The sample holds one count of this clonotype. The chain has TRBV28 and TRBJ2-5; no clear D gene. The germline V gene has CDR1 MDHEN and CDR2 SYDVKM. V was trimmed by 3 bases and J by 2 bases, leaving 16 bases between them. CDR3 size: 16 residues. In nucleotides, the CDR3 is TGTGCCAGCAGTTTCGCAGCGTGCATGGGGCAAGAGACCCAGTACTTC. This gives the protein CASSFAACMGQETQYF.

Of note for this clonotype: A much larger clone sits a single nucleotide away, making a read error possible. The CDR3 does not close with the conserved phenylalanine or tryptophan, likely indicating a read error. V is TRBV5-6 and J is TRBJ1-1, with D possibly matching TRBD1 (5 bases). The germline V and J ends were trimmed by 3 bases and 1 base, with 10 bases remaining between them. This CDR3 comprises 14 residues. Germline CDR1 and CDR2: SGHDT and YYEEEE. In DNA, the CDR3 is TGTGCCAGCAGCTCGGGACCGACGAACACTGAAGCTTTCTGT. Protein: CASSSGPTNTEAFC.